What follows are 22 T cell receptor beta chains derived from one specimen sequenced in a study of cytomegalovirus exposure and HLA in healthy donors. PCR involved 60 Vbeta and 13 Jbeta primers. This table comes from immunoSEQ multiplex PCR, and its TCRdb copy is limited to in-frame clones, with some not included. The sample shows some 94,000 clones, about 80% of them seen only once. Sequencing used PBMCs. These receptors were collected from a man aged 35 to 55 in good health and CMV-seronegative.

V gene TRBV9 combines with J gene TRBJ2-2; 8 nucleotides align to TRBD1. This CDR3 has 18 residues. The germline V gene encodes CDR1 SGDLS and CDR2 YYNGEE. With V trimmed by 0 bases and J by 1 base, 8 bases remained unmatched. As DNA, the CDR3 is TGTGCCAGCAGCGTAGTATTCGTAGGACAGGGGAACACCGGGGAGCTGTTTTTT. It codes for CASSVVFVGQGNTGELFF.

The chain is built from TRBV6-5 and TRBJ2-7, with 7 positions matching TRBD1. CDR3 size: 13 residues. Germline-derived CDR1 and CDR2 are MNHEY and SVGAGI. Germline trimming cut 5 bases from V and 3 bases from J; bases unmatched to any gene: 4. The CDR3 sequence: CASSKRQGYEQYF. The CDR3 region has the DNA TGTGCCAGCAGTAAACGACAGGGCTACGAGCAGTACTTC.

This clone was detected a few times. The genes are TRBV28 and TRBJ1-1, with 11 bases that match TRBD1. V was clipped by 6 bases and J by 3 bases; unmatched bases: 3. The CDR3 totals 14 residues. In germline, CDR1 is MDHEN, CDR2 SYDVKM. CDR3 protein: CASSGQGAYTEAFF. In nucleotides, the CDR3 is TGTGCCAGCAGCGGACAGGGGGCTTACACTGAAGCTTTCTTT.

The V gene is TRBV6-1, the J gene TRBJ2-3; 12 positions agree with TRBD2. Trimming at V came to 8 bases and at J to 6 bases, leaving 9 bases not matched to a gene. The CDR3 extends over 15 amino acids. CDR1 is MNHNS and CDR2 is SASEGT in the germline V gene. CDR3 sequence reads: CASSELAGGADTQYF. The CDR3 DNA follows: TGTGCCAGCTCGGAACTAGCGGGGGGCGCCGATACGCAGTATTTT.

The chain couples TRBV19 to TRBJ2-1; 7 positions agree with TRBD1. V lost 4 bases to trimming and J lost 4 bases; unmatched junction nucleotides: 10. CDR3 size: 16 residues. Germline lookup yields CDR1 LNHDA and CDR2 SQIVND (reference sequence). This CDR3 reads CASSTRQGNPYNEQFF. Written as DNA, the CDR3 is TGTGCCAGTAGTACCCGACAGGGTAATCCTTACAATGAGCAGTTCTTC.

The chain carries TRBV11-2 and TRBJ2-6, with 9 positions matching TRBD1. The germline V gene encodes CDR1 SGHAT and CDR2 FQNNGV. The CDR3 runs 15 residues. Losses at the gene ends were 4 bases for V and 4 bases for J; bases not matched to a gene: 2. The CDR3 DNA sequence: TGTGCCAGCAGCTACAGGGGGCCCGGGGCCAACGTCCTGACTTTC. Protein product: CASSYRGPGANVLTF.

CDR3 bases: TGTGCCAGCAGTGAAATGGGGGGGGCCCCTATAGTCCCGCAGTATTTT. This gives the protein CASSEMGGAPIVPQYF. The chain couples TRBV2 to TRBJ2-3; a possible D gene is TRBD2 (7 bases). Trimming removed 2 bases at V and 10 bases at J, with 22 bases between. Germline assignment: CDR1 SNHLY and CDR2 FYNNEI. The CDR3 is made up of 16 amino acids.

This clone appeared once. The rearrangement uses TRBV6-5 and TRBJ2-7; 9 positions agree with TRBD1. The CDR3 is 14 residues long. Germline V gives CDR1 MNHEY, CDR2 SVGAGI. The V segment lost 6 bases and the J segment 6 bases; nucleotides outside the gene matches: 9. The CDR3 DNA follows: TGTGCCAGCAGCCCGACAGGGGGGGTGTGCGAGCAGTACTTC. Amino acid sequence: CASSPTGGVCEQYF.

This chain connects TRBV4-2 to TRBJ2-1; 7 nucleotides line up with TRBD2. Germline V gene sequence: CDR1 LGHNA, CDR2 YNFKEQ. CDR3 length equals 17 residues. Trimming took 0 bases from V and 2 from J; bases not matched to a gene: 7. This CDR3 reads CASSQDSGGATYNEQFF. The DNA of the CDR3 is TGTGCCAGCAGCCAAGATTCGGGGGGAGCGACCTACAATGAGCAGTTCTTC.

This sequence joins TRBV15 and TRBJ2-2, with 8 bases fitting TRBD2. Trimming at V came to 0 bases and at J to 3 bases, leaving 6 bases not matched to a gene. The germline V gene encodes CDR1 LNHNV and CDR2 YYDKDF (reference sequence). The CDR3 sequence is 17 residues long. CDR3 in amino acids: CATSRDLRGGDTGELFF. The CDR3 nucleotides are TGTGCCACCAGCAGAGATCTCCGGGGGGGGGACACCGGGGAGCTGTTTTTT.

This clone has a handful of counts. V is TRBV28 and J is TRBJ1-6; 7 nucleotides line up with TRBD1. The V segment lost 5 bases and the J segment 14 bases; nucleotides outside the gene matches: 6. The CDR3 runs to 12 residues. The germline V gene has CDR1 MDHEN and CDR2 SYDVKM. CDR3: CASSAGQRALHF. The CDR3 DNA reads TGTGCCAGCAGTGCGGGACAGCGGGCCCTCCACTTT.

This chain links TRBV6-5 with TRBJ2-5; TRBD1 aligns across 9 bases. Germline V gene lookup returns CDR1 MNHEY and CDR2 SVGAGI. V was pared by 4 bases and J by 5 bases, with 5 bases of the junction left unmatched. This CDR3 is built from 14 residues. The CDR3 spells CASSSGTGTETQYF. The CDR3 DNA follows: TGTGCCAGCAGTTCCGGGACAGGGACGGAGACCCAGTACTTC.

This clone has a single count. The chain carries TRBV6-1 and TRBJ2-5; 8 bases align to TRBD1. Losses at the gene ends were 2 bases for V and 1 base for J; bases not matched to a gene: 3. The CDR3 contains 15 residues. Germline CDR1 MNHNS, CDR2 SASEGT. DNA of the CDR3: TGTGCCAGCAGTGAACTAACAGGGGGCCAAGAGACCCAGTACTTC. Amino acids: CASSELTGGQETQYF.

The rearrangement links TRBV5-6 to TRBJ1-4; no definite D call. The ends were cut back, 1 base at V and 8 bases at J, with 9 bases in the middle. CDR3 size: 13 residues. Germline CDR1 and CDR2: SGHDT and YYEEEE. The CDR3 sequence is CASSLNPGEKLFF. The CDR3 bases are TGTGCCAGCAGCTTGAATCCCGGGGAAAAACTGTTTTTT.

V usage is TRBV2 and J usage is TRBJ1-5; 7 nucleotides align to TRBD1. CDR1 SNHLY and CDR2 FYNNEI come from the germline V gene. With 7 bases clipped from V and 5 bases from J, the junction kept 5 bases outside the gene matches. CDR3 length: 13 residues. The CDR3 DNA is TGTGCCAGCACCTTCGACAGGGATCAGCCCCAGCATTTT. Its translation is CASTFDRDQPQHF.

The chain is built from TRBV6-5 and TRBJ1-5; 8 bases are a match to TRBD1. The V gene's germline CDR1 is MNHEY and CDR2 SVGAGI. The CDR3 is made up of 15 amino acids. V was clipped by 6 bases and J by 1 base; unmatched bases: 5. The CDR3 region has the DNA TGTGCCAGCAGCCTCGGACAGGGAAGCAATCAGCCCCAGCATTTT. Translating gives CASSLGQGSNQPQHF.

The CDR3 spells CASRGLGDTGELFF. CDR3 nucleotides: TGTGCCAGCAGGGGACTAGGCGACACCGGGGAGCTGTTTTTT. V gene TRBV2 combines with J gene TRBJ2-2; 8 bases match TRBD2. CDR3 length: 14 residues. V dropped 6 bases and J dropped 3; count of bases not matched to a gene: 3. CDR1 and CDR2 from the germline V gene are SNHLY and FYNNEI.

The sample holds one count of this clone. The V gene is TRBV28, the J gene TRBJ2-5; TRBD1 might be the D (7 bases). The germline V gene encodes CDR1 MDHEN and CDR2 SYDVKM. The V gene lost 6 bases and the J gene lost 4 bases, with 15 bases spanning the gap. The CDR3 is made up of 14 amino acids. Written as DNA, the CDR3 is TGTGCCAGCAGACCGACAGGGAGGAGAGAGACCCAGTACTTC. This translates into CASRPTGRRETQYF.

This chain links TRBV4-1 with TRBJ2-2, with D possibly matching TRBD1 (7 bases). Trimming shortened V by 0 bases and J by 5 bases, and 16 bases separated the two germline ends. The CDR3 runs 17 residues. Germline CDR1 reads MGHRA; CDR2 reads YSYEKL. CDR3 protein: CASSQEGQLRGTGELFF. The DNA of the CDR3 is TGCGCCAGCAGCCAAGAGGGACAGCTCCGGGGGACCGGGGAGCTGTTTTTT.

This rearrangement joins TRBV27 to TRBJ1-2; no clear D gene. The CDR3 loop spans 13 amino acids. V dropped 2 bases and J dropped 4 bases, with 8 bases sitting between them. CDR1 is MNHEY and CDR2 is SMNVEV in the germline V gene (reference sequence). The CDR3 sequence is CASSLGSGYGYTF. DNA of the CDR3: TGTGCCAGCAGTTTAGGCAGTGGCTATGGCTACACCTTC.

This chain links TRBV6-5 with TRBJ2-5, with TRBD2 matching 12 bases. Germline V gene data show CDR1 as MNHEY and CDR2 as SVGAGI. The CDR3 consists of 15 residues. Unmatched junction bases numbered 7, after V lost 6 bases and J lost 5 bases. CDR3 in amino acids: CASSTGLAGYETQYF. The CDR3 DNA reads TGTGCCAGCAGCACCGGACTAGCGGGATATGAGACCCAGTACTTC.

Of note for this clone: In the same sample, other DNA sequences code for this CDR3. This rearrangement joins TRBV29-1 to TRBJ2-1; 7 nucleotides match TRBD2. With V trimmed by 4 bases and J by 4 bases, 7 bases remained unmatched. The germline V gene encodes CDR1 SQVTM and CDR2 ANQGSEA. This CDR3 comprises 14 residues. The CDR3 nucleotides are TGCAGCGTTGTCGGGGGGAGGGGTTACAATGAGCAGTTCTTC. Translating it yields CSVVGGRGYNEQFF.